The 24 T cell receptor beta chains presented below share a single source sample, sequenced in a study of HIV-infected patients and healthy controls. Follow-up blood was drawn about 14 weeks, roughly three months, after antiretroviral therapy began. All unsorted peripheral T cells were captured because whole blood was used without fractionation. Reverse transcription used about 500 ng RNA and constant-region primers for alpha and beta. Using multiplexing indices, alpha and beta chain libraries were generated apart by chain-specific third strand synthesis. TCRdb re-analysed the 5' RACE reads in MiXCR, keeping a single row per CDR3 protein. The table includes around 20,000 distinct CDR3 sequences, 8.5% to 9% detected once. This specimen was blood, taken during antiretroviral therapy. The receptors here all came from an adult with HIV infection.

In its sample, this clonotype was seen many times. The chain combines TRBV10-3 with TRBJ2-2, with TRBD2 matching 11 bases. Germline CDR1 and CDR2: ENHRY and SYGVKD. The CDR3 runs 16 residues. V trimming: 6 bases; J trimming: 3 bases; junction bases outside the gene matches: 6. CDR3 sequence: CAISVSGRADTGELFF. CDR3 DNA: TGTGCCATCAGCGTTAGCGGGAGGGCCGACACCGGGGAGCTGTTTTTT.

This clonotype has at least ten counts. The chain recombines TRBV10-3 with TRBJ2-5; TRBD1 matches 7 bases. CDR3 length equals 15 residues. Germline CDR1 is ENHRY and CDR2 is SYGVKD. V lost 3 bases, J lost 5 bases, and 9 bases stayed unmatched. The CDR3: CAISDFDRADETQYF. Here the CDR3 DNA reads TGTGCCATCAGTGACTTTGACAGGGCGGATGAGACCCAGTACTTC.

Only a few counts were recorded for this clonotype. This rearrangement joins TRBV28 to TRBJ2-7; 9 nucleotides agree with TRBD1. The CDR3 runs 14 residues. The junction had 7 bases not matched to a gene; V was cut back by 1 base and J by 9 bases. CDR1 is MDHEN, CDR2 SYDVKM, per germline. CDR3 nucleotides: TGTGCCAGCAGTTTATCTGGGACAGGGTGGGGGCAGTACTTC. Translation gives CASSLSGTGWGQYF.

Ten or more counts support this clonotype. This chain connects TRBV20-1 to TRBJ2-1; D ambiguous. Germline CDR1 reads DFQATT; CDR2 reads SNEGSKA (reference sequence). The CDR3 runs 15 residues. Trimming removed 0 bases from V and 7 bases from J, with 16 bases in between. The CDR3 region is CSAREDLRSINEQFF. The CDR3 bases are TGCAGTGCTAGAGAGGACCTTCGGTCCATAAATGAGCAGTTCTTC.

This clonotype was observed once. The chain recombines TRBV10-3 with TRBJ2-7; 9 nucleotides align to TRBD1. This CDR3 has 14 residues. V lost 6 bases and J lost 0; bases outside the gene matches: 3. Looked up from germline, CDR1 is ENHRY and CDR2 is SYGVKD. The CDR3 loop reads CAIRPDRGSYEQYF. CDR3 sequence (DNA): TGTGCCATCAGACCGGACAGGGGCTCCTACGAGCAGTACTTC.

The CDR3 here is CASSTSGGAGELFF. The CDR3 nucleotides are TGTGCCAGTAGCACTAGCGGGGGGGCCGGGGAGCTGTTTTTT. The J gene is TRBJ2-2, the V gene TRBV19, with 13 bases matching TRBD2. V lost 6 bases to trimming and J lost 6 bases; unmatched junction nucleotides: 1. This CDR3 contains 14 residues. Germline-derived CDR1 and CDR2 are LNHDA and SQIVND (reference sequence).

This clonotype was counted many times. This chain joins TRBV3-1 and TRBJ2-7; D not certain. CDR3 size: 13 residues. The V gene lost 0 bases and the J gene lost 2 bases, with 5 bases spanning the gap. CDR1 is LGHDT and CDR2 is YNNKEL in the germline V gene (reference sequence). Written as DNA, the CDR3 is TGTGCCAGCAGCCAAGATCCAGCCTACGAGCAGTACTTC. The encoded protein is CASSQDPAYEQYF.

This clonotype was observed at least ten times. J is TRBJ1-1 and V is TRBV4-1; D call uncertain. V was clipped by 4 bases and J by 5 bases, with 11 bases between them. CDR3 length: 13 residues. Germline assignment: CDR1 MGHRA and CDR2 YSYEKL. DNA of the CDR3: TGCGCCAGCAGCCGGAGTGGAGGGACTGAAGCTTTCTTT. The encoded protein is CASSRSGGTEAFF.

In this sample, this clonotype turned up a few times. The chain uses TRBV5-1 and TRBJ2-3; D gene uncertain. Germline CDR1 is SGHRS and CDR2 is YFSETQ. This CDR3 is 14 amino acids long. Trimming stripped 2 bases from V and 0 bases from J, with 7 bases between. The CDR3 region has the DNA TGCGCCAGCAGCTTAGGCGGTAGCACAGATACGCAGTATTTT. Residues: CASSLGGSTDTQYF.

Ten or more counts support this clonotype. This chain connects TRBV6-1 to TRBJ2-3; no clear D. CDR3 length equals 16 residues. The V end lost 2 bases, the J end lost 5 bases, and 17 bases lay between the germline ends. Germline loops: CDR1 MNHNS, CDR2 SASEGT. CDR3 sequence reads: CASSESQTPPQDTQYF. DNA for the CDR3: TGTGCCAGCAGTGAATCTCAGACTCCGCCCCAAGATACGCAGTATTTT.

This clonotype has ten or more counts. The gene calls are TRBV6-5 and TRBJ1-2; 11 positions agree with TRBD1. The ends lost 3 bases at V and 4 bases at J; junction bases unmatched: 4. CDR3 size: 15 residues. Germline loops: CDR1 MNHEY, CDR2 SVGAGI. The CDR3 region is CASSYTDRGPYGYTF. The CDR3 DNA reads TGTGCCAGCAGTTATACGGACAGGGGGCCCTATGGCTACACCTTC.

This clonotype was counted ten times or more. The CDR3 DNA is TGCGCCAGCAGTGAGTCCGGGACAGGGACCGAGCAGTACTTC. Residues: CASSESGTGTEQYF. The chain couples TRBV10-1 to TRBJ2-7; 9 bases agree with TRBD1. This CDR3 is 14 amino acids long. Germline CDR1 is WNHNN and CDR2 is SYGVQD (reference sequence). The V segment lost 0 bases and the J segment 6 bases; nucleotides outside the gene matches: 3.

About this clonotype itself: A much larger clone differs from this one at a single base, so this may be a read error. The CDR3, as DNA: TGTGCCATCGGGGGAACAACTAATGAAAAACTGTTTTTT. Translation gives CAIGGTTNEKLFF. The V and J genes are TRBV10-3 and TRBJ1-4, with D perhaps matching TRBD1 (5 bases). The CDR3 has 13 amino acids. Germline V gene data show CDR1 as ENHRY and CDR2 as SYGVKD. V lost 8 bases and J lost 0, with 7 bases in between.

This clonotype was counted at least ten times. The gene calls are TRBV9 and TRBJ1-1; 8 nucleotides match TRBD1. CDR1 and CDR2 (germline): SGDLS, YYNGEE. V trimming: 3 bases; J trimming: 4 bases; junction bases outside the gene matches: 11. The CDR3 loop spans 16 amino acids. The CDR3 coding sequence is TGTGCCAGCAGCGAACAGCCTCTACAGGGGGGCACTGAAGCTTTCTTT. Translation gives CASSEQPLQGGTEAFF.

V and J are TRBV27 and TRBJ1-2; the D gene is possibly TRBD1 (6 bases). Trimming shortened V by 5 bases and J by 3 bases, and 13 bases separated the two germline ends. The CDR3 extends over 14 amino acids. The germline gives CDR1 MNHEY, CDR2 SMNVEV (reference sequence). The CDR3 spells CASSHRDNYYGYTF. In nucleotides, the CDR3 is TGTGCCAGCAGTCACCGGGACAACTACTATGGCTACACCTTC.

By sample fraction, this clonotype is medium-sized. CDR3: CASSLEGQGAYNEQFF. The CDR3, as DNA: TGTGCCAGCAGCTTGGAAGGGCAGGGCGCCTACAATGAGCAGTTCTTC. The V and J genes are TRBV5-4 and TRBJ2-1; D might be TRBD1 (5 bases). The CDR3 has 16 amino acids. V was cut by 0 bases and J by 2 bases, with 12 bases left in between. The germline V gene encodes CDR1 SGHNT and CDR2 YYREEE (reference sequence).

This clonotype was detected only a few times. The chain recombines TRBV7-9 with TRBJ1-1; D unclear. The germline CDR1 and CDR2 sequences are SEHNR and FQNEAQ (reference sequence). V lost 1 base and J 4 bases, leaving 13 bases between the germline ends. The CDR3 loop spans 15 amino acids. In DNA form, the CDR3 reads TGTGCCAGCAGCTTAGTACAAGGGAGGGTCACTGAAGCTTTCTTT. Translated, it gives CASSLVQGRVTEAFF.

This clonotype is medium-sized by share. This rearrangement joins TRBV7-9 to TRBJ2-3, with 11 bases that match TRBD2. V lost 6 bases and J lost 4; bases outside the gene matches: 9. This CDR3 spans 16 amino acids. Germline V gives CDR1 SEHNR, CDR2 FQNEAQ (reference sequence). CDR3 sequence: CASSYPTSGVSDTQYF. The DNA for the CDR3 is TGTGCCAGCAGTTACCCGACTAGCGGGGTTTCAGATACGCAGTATTTT.

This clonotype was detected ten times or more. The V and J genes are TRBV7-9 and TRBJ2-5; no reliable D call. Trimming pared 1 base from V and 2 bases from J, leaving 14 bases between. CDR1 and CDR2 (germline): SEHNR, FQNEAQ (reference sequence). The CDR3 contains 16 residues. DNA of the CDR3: TGTGCCAGCAGCTTAGACACTACCTTATTACAAGAGACCCAGTACTTC. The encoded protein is CASSLDTTLLQETQYF.

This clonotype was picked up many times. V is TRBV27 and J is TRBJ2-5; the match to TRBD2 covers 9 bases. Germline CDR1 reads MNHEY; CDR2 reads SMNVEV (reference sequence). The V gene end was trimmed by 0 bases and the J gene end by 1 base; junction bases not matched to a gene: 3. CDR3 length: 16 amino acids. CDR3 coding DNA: TGTGCCAGCAGTTTATCAAGGCGGGGGGGCCAAGAGACCCAGTACTTC. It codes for CASSLSRRGGQETQYF.

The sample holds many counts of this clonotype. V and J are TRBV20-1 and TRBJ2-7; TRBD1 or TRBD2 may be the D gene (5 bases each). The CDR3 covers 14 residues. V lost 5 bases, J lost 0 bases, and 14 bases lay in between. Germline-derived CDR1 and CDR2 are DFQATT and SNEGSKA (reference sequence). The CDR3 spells CSAGTSWSSYEQYF. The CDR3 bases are TGCAGTGCTGGGACCTCTTGGTCCTCCTACGAGCAGTACTTC.

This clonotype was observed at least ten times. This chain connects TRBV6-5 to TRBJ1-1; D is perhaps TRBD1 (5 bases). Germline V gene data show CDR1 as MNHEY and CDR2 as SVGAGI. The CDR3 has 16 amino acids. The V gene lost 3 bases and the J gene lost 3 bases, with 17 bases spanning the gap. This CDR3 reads CASSYGDWGADTEAFF. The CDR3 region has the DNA TGTGCCAGCAGTTATGGGGACTGGGGCGCGGACACTGAAGCTTTCTTT.

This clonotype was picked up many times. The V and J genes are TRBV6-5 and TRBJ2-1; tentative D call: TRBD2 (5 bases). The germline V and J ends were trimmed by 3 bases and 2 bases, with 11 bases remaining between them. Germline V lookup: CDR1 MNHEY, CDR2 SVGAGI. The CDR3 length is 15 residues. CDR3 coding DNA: TGTGCCAGCAGTTATAGCGAACCCCCCTACAATGAGCAGTTCTTC. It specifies CASSYSEPPYNEQFF.

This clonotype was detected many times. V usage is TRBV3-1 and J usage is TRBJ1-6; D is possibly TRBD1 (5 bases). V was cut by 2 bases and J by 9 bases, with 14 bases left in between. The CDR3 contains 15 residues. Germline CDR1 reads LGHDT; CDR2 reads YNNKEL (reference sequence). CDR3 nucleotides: TGTGCCAGCAGCCAATTTCAGGGTATAGCTTCACCCCTCCACTTT. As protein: CASSQFQGIASPLHF.